One TCR beta chain is described in this entry. Its target is unknown. All of the donors resided in Nashville, Tennessee, and each was a Caucasian adult. Produced via immunoSEQ multiplex PCR; TCRdb's table is partial and in-frame only. The sample lists about 480,000 clones; around 79% were seen once. The CDR3 consists of 17 residues. V lost 7 bases to trimming and J lost 0 bases, with 16 bases between them. Germline V gene lookup returns CDR1 SGHVS and CDR2 FQNEAQ. The record originates from a study of shared clonotypes between healthy human individuals. Study results and limitations: An expected dependence of interdonor clonotype sharing on sequencing depth was noted. Collection of samples was limited to blood; tissue repertoires likely differ.

The sequence was collected from a woman aged 40 to 49 in good health. Some clones in this sample may be carry-over from other donors' samples. Specimen: PBMCs. This chain connects TRBV7-8 to TRBJ2-6, with D possibly being TRBD1 (5 bases). CDR3 bases: TGTGCCAGCACTTCCAATCGTCAGGGCTCTGGGGCCAACGTCCTGACTTTC. Protein product: CASTSNRQGSGANVLTF.